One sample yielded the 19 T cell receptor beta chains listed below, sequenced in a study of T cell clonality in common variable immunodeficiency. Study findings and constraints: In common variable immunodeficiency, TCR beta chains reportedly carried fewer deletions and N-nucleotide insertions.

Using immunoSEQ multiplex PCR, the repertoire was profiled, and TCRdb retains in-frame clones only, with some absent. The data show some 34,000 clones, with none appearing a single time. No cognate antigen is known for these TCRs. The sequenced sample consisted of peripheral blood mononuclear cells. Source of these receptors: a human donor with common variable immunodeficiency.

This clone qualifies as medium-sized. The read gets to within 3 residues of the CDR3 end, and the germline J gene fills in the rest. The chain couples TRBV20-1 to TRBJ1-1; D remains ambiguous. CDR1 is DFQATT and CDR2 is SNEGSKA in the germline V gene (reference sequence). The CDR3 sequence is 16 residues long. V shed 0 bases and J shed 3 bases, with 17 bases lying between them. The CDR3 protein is CSARDEAGIGHTEAFF. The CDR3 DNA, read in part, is TGCAGTGCTAGAGATGAGGCGGGCATCGGGCACACTGAA.

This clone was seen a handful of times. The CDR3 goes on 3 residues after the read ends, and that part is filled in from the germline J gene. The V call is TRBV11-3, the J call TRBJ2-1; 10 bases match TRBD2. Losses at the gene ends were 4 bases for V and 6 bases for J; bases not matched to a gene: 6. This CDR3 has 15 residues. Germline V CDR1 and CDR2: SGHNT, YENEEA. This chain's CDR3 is CASSSGTSAGNEQFF. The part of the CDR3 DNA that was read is TGTGCCAGCAGCTCGGGGACTAGCGCAGGCAATGAG.

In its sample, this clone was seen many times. CDR3 DNA, as far as it was read: TGTGCCAGCAGCCAAAGTAGAAATGAG. Translated: CASSQSRNE. The whole CDR3 sequence reads CASSQSRNEQFF. The chain employs TRBV14 and TRBJ2-1; the D is unclear. The read halts 3 residues ahead of the CDR3 end, with the missing end drawn from the germline J gene. The CDR3 spans 12 residues. Germline-derived CDR1 and CDR2 are SGHDN and FVKESK. V lost 2 bases to trimming and J lost 7 bases, with 6 bases between them.

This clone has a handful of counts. The DNA read from the CDR3 is TGTGCCAGCTCACCAGGGACAGGGCACTACGAG. Amino acids: CASSPGTGHYE. The CDR3 reads in full as CASSPGTGHYEQYF. This sequence joins TRBV18 and TRBJ2-7, with 9 bases identical to TRBD1. The CDR3 end lies 3 residues beyond the end of the read and is filled in from the germline J gene. J gave up 3 bases and V 2 bases, and 2 bases lay outside the gene matches. Germline CDR1 is KGHSH and CDR2 is LQKENI. The CDR3 loop spans 14 amino acids. Supplemented by reference TRBV18 and TRBJ2-7, the full variable domain reads NAGVMQNPRHLVRRRGQEARLRCSPMKGHSHVYWYRQLPEEGLKFMVYLQKENIIDESGMPKERFSAEFPKEGPSILRIQQVVRGDSAAYFCASSPGTGHYEQYFGPGTRLTVT.

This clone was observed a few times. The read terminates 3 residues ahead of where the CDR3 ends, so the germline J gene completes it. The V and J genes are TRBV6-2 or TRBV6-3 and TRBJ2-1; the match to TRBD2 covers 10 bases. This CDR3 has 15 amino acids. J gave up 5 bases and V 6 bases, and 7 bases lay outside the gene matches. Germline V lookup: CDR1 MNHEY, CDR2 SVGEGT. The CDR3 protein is CASSLLAGLNNEQFF. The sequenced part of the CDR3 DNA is TGTGCCAGCAGCCTACTAGCGGGGCTAAACAATGAG.

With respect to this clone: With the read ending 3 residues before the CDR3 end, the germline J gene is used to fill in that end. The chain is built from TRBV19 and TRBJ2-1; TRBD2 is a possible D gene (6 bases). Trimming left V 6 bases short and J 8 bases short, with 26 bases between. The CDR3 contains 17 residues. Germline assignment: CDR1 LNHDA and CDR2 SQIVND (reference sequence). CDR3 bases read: TGTGCCAGTAGGCGGGATTCCGGGCCCTCATTAGGATATGAG. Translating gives CASRRDSGPSLGYE. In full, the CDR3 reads CASRRDSGPSLGYEQFF.

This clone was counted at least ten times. The sequenced part of the CDR3 DNA is TGTGCCAGTAGCACGACAGGGAACAACGAG. Residues: CASSTTGNNE. The whole CDR3 is CASSTTGNNEQYF. The genes are TRBV19 and TRBJ2-7, with 7 bases fitting TRBD1. The read ends 3 residues early relative to the CDR3; the germline J gene fills the gap. The germline CDR1 and CDR2 sequences are LNHDA and SQIVND (reference sequence). The trim removed 6 bases at V and 5 bases at J, leaving 7 bases unmatched. CDR3 length: 13 amino acids.

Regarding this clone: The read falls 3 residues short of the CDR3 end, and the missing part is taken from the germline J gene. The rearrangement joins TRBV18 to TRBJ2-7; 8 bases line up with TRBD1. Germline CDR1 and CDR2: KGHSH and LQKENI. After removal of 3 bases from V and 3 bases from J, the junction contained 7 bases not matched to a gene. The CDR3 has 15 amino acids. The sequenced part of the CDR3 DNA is TGTGCCAGCTCACCCACGGACAGGGCTCTCTACGAG. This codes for CASSPTDRALYE. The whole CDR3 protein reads CASSPTDRALYEQYF.

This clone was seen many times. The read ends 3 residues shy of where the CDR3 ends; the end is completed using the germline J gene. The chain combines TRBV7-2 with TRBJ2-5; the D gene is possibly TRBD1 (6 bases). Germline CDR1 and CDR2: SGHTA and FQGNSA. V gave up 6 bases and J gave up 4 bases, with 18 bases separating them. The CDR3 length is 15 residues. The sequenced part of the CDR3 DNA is TGTGCCAGCAGTCGTTGGACAGAGACGGGAGAGACC. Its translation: CASSRWTETGET. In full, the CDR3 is CASSRWTETGETQYF.

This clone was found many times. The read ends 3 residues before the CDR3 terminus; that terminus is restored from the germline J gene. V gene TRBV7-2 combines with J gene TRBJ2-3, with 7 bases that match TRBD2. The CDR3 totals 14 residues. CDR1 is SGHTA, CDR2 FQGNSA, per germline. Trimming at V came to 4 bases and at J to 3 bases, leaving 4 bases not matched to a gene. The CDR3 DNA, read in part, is TGTGCCAGCAGCTCCCCTAGCGGTACAGATACG. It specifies CASSSPSGTDT. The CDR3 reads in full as CASSSPSGTDTQYF.

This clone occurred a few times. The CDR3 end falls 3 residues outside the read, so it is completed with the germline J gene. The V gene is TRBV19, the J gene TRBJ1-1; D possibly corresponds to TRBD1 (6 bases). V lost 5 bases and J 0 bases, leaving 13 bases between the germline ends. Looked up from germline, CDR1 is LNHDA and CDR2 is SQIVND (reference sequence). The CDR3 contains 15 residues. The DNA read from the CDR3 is TGTGCCAGTAGTTCCAGGGGCTCCATGAACACTGAA. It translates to CASSSRGSMNTE. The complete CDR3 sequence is CASSSRGSMNTEAFF. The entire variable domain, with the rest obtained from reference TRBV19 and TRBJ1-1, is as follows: DGGITQSPKYLFRKEGQNVTLSCEQNLNHDAMYWYRQDPGQGLRLIYYSQIVNDFQKGDIAEGYSVSREKKESFPLTVTSAQKNPTAFYLCASSSRGSMNTEAFFGQGTRLTVV.

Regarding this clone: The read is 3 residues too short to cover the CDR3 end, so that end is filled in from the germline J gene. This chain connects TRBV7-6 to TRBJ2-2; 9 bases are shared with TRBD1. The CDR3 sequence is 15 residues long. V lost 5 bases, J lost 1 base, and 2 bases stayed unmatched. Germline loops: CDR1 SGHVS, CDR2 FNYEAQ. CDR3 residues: CASSLGQGNTGELFF. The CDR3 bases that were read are TGTGCCAGCAGCCTGGGACAGGGGAACACCGGGGAG.

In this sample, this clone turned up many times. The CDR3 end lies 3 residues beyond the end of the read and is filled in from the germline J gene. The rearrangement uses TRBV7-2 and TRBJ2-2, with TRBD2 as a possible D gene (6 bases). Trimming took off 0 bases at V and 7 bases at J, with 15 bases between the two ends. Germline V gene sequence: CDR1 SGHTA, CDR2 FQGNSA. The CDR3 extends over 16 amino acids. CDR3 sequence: CASSLARGLAGGELFF. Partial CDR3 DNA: TGTGCCAGCAGCTTAGCCCGGGGGTTGGCGGGCGGGGAG.

The CDR3: CASSVQSGSSYNEQFF. CDR3 DNA (partial): TGTGCCAGTAGTGTCCAAAGCGGGAGCTCCTACAATGAG. The chain links TRBV19 to TRBJ2-1; 8 bases align to TRBD2. The read terminates 3 residues before the CDR3 end, so the remaining end is supplied by the germline J gene. There are 16 residues in the CDR3. V lost 5 bases to trimming and J lost 0 bases; unmatched junction nucleotides: 6. CDR1 LNHDA and CDR2 SQIVND come from the germline V gene (reference sequence). Drawing the rest from reference TRBV19 and TRBJ2-1, the complete variable domain is DGGITQSPKYLFRKEGQNVTLSCEQNLNHDAMYWYRQDPGQGLRLIYYSQIVNDFQKGDIAEGYSVSREKKESFPLTVTSAQKNPTAFYLCASSVQSGSSYNEQFFGPGTRLTVL.

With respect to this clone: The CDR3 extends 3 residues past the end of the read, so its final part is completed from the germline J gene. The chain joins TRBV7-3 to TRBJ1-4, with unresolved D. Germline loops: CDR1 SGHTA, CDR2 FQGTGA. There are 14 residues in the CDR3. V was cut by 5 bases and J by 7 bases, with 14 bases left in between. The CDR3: CASSPNGFSEKLFF. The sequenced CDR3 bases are TGTGCCAGCAGCCCAAATGGCTTCTCTGAAAAA.

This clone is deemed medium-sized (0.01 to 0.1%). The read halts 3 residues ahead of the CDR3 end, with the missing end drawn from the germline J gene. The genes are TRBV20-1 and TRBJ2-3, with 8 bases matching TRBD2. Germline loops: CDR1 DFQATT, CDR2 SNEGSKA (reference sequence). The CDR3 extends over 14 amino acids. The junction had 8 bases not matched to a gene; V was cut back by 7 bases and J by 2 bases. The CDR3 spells CSVNSGEPTDTQYF. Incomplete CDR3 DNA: TGCAGTGTTAATAGCGGGGAACCCACAGATACG.

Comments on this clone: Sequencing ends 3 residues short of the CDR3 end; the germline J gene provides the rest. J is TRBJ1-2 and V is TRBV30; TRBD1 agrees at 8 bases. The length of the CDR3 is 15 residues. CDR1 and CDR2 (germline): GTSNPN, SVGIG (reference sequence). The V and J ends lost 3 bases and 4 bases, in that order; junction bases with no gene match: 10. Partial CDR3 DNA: TGTGCCTGGAGAGATGGACAGGGACTACGCTATGGC. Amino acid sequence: CAWRDGQGLRYG. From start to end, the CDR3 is CAWRDGQGLRYGYTF.

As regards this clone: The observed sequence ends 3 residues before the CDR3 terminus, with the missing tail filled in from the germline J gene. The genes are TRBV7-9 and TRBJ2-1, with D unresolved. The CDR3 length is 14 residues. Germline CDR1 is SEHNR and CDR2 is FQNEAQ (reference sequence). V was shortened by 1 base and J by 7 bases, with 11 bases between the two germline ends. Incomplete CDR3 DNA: TGTGCCAGCAGCTTAGGAGGCCCCTCGAATGAG. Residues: CASSLGGPSNE. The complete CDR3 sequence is CASSLGGPSNEQFF.

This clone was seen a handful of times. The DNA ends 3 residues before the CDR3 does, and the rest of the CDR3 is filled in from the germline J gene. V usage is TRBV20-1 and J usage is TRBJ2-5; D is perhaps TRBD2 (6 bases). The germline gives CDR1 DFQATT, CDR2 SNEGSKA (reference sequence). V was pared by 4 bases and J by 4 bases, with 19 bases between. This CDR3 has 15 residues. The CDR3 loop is CSAIKAGGSGETQYF. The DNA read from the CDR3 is TGCAGTGCTATAAAGGCAGGTGGTAGCGGAGAGACC.